This T cell receptor beta chain was recorded in a study of blood T cell repertoires in COVID-19. Looking at the study overall: Samples representing acute and convalescent COVID-19 were sourced from the United States, Italy and Spain.

The CDR3 extends over 13 amino acids. Germline V lookup: CDR1 LGHNA, CDR2 YNFKEQ. TCRdb's copy holds only in-frame clones and misses some; the assay was immunoSEQ multiplex PCR. Of a few hundred thousand clones in the sample, 88% are singletons; the top ten hold approximately 1.6%. Notes on this clone: A junction end diverges from the germline sequence, so it may reflect a read error.

The sample was peripheral blood. J is TRBJ1-4 and V is TRBV4-2, with TRBD1 as a possible D gene (5 bases). The sequence derives from a man in his 70s with acute or convalescent COVID-19. CDR3 sequence (DNA): TGTGCCAGCAGCCAAGATCCGACAGCCATCAGGGATTTT. Protein sequence: CASSQDPTAIRDF.